The 18 T cell receptor beta chains listed next were all sequenced from one sample in a study of T cell responses to AZD1222 COVID-19 vaccine. Assay used: immunoSEQ multiplex PCR; TCRdb lists only in-frame clones, some missing. This sample has about 140,000 clones, with 80% to 95% found just once. Here the sequenced sample was peripheral blood, taken on day 0 of AZD1222 vaccination. The receptors were sampled from an adult in good health.

CDR3 sequence (DNA): TGTGCCAGCACCGCGACCGGGAACCGAAATGAAAAACTGTTTTTT. Amino acid sequence: CASTATGNRNEKLFF. The chain is built from TRBV28 and TRBJ1-4; D gene uncertain. Germline lookup yields CDR1 MDHEN and CDR2 SYDVKM. The CDR3 is made up of 15 amino acids. V gave up 7 bases and J gave up 5 bases, with 17 bases separating them.

This chain links TRBV28 with TRBJ1-2; D is perhaps TRBD1 (6 bases). CDR3 length: 12 residues. V lost 6 bases, J lost 4 bases, and 9 bases lay in between. Per germline, CDR1 MDHEN and CDR2 SYDVKM. The CDR3 nucleotides are TGTGCCAGCAGAGGACAGCTCTATGGCTACACCTTC. Its translation is CASRGQLYGYTF.

In DNA form, the CDR3 reads TGTGCCATCAGTGAAACAGGGCAGGGAGTCGAGCAGTACTTC. This sequence encodes CAISETGQGVEQYF. The rearrangement links TRBV10-3 to TRBJ2-7, with a weak D call TRBD1 (6 bases). V shed 3 bases and J shed 6 bases, with 15 bases lying between them. This CDR3 contains 14 residues. The germline gives CDR1 ENHRY, CDR2 SYGVKD.

This clone was observed once. V usage is TRBV7-2 and J usage is TRBJ2-5, with 8 bases aligning to TRBD2. This CDR3 region has 15 residues. With 5 bases clipped from V and 7 bases from J, the junction kept 12 bases outside the gene matches. The germline gives CDR1 SGHTA, CDR2 FQGNSA. The CDR3, as DNA: TGTGCCAGCAGCCCAACCCGGACTAGCATGGCGACCCAGTACTTC. This translates into CASSPTRTSMATQYF.

J is TRBJ2-5 and V is TRBV10-3; D is unresolved. The CDR3 totals 14 residues. The V end was cut by 0 bases, the J end by 3 bases, with 8 bases between. Germline lookup yields CDR1 ENHRY and CDR2 SYGVKD. Written as DNA, the CDR3 is TGTGCCATCAGTGAGTCAGTTAAAGAAGAGACCCAGTACTTC. This gives the protein CAISESVKEETQYF.

The genes are TRBV29-1 and TRBJ2-5, with D perhaps TRBD1 (5 bases). Germline-derived CDR1 and CDR2 are SQVTM and ANQGSEA. Trimming removed 5 bases at V and 5 bases at J, with 15 bases between. CDR3 size: 13 residues. The CDR3 is CSVNLRVGETQYF. The CDR3 DNA is TGCAGCGTTAACCTCAGGGTCGGGGAGACCCAGTACTTC.

The J gene is TRBJ2-1, the V gene TRBV7-9, with unresolved D. The CDR3 covers 15 residues. V was shortened by 2 bases and J by 8 bases, with 16 bases between the two germline ends. Per the germline V gene, CDR1 is SEHNR and CDR2 is FQNEAQ (reference sequence). The CDR3: CASSLNRLVRYEQFF. CDR3 sequence (DNA): TGTGCCAGCAGCTTAAATCGGCTAGTTCGGTATGAGCAGTTCTTC.

The V gene is TRBV9, the J gene TRBJ2-3; D might be TRBD2 (5 bases). CDR1 is SGDLS, CDR2 YYNGEE, per germline. V was pared by 6 bases and J by 6 bases, with 14 bases between. The CDR3 consists of 13 residues. DNA for the CDR3: TGTGCCAGCAACCGGGAACCCCCCGATACGCAGTATTTT. Protein sequence: CASNREPPDTQYF.

The chain carries TRBV7-2 and TRBJ1-1, with D possibly being TRBD1 (6 bases). This CDR3 has 14 amino acids. Germline V CDR1 and CDR2: SGHTA, FQGNSA. V was shortened by 7 bases and J by 5 bases, with 17 bases between the two germline ends. The CDR3 here is CASIIPGQTTEAFF. The DNA of the CDR3 is TGTGCCAGCATCATTCCCGGACAGACGACTGAAGCTTTCTTT.

This rearrangement joins TRBV18 to TRBJ1-5, with D perhaps TRBD1 (5 bases). This CDR3 has 17 amino acids. The V end was cut by 0 bases, the J end by 3 bases, with 15 bases between. Germline V lookup: CDR1 KGHSH, CDR2 LQKENI. This CDR3 is CASSPPVGTGINQPQHF. The CDR3 nucleotides are TGTGCCAGCTCACCACCGGTGGGGACGGGAATCAATCAGCCCCAGCATTTT.

The chain has TRBV15 and TRBJ1-2, with D unresolved. Trimming took 4 bases from V and 8 from J, leaving 14 bases between them. This CDR3 contains 13 residues. The germline V gene encodes CDR1 LNHNV and CDR2 YYDKDF (reference sequence). The CDR3 DNA is TGTGCCACCAGCATAGACACCCTGGGAGGCTACACCTTC. Its translation is CATSIDTLGGYTF.

CDR3 sequence reads: CASSHPTASRFTDTQYF. The CDR3 DNA sequence: TGTGCCAGCAGCCACCCGACGGCGAGTCGCTTCACAGATACGCAGTATTTT. The chain recombines TRBV14 with TRBJ2-3; no definite D call. CDR3 size: 17 residues. The V and J ends lost 3 bases and 2 bases respectively, with 18 bases between them. Germline V gene sequence: CDR1 SGHDN, CDR2 FVKESK.

This chain joins TRBV6-2 or TRBV6-3 and TRBJ2-7, with TRBD2 identical over 7 bases. V lost 6 bases, J lost 1 base, and 12 bases stayed unmatched. This CDR3 is built from 16 residues. Per the germline V gene, CDR1 is MNHEY and CDR2 is SVGEGT. The CDR3 is CASSPRGDGGSYEQYF. CDR3 nucleotides: TGTGCCAGCAGCCCCCGAGGGGACGGGGGGTCCTACGAGCAGTACTTC.

The chain uses TRBV5-6 and TRBJ1-5; 7 bases align to TRBD1. From germline, CDR1 is SGHDT and CDR2 YYEEEE. The J segment lost 0 bases and the V segment lost 3 bases, leaving 3 bases of the junction unmatched. The CDR3 contains 15 residues. The CDR3 spells CASSWGTVSNQPQHF. Here the CDR3 DNA reads TGTGCCAGCAGCTGGGGGACAGTTAGCAATCAGCCCCAGCATTTT.

The V and J genes are TRBV10-3 and TRBJ1-5, with 8 positions matching TRBD1. This CDR3 region has 16 residues. CDR1 is ENHRY and CDR2 is SYGVKD in the germline V gene. The junction had 8 bases not matched to a gene; V was cut back by 2 bases and J by 5 bases. The CDR3 DNA sequence: TGTGCCATCAGTGAGAACAGGGGGAGCCCTTATCAGCCCCAGCATTTT. Its translation: CAISENRGSPYQPQHF.

The chain uses TRBV29-1 and TRBJ2-7, with 9 bases aligning to TRBD1. J lost 4 bases, V lost 7 bases, and 11 bases had no gene match. Per the germline V gene, CDR1 is SQVTM and CDR2 is ANQGSEA. This CDR3 contains 14 residues. The CDR3 spells CSASVGQGLYEQYF. CDR3 sequence (DNA): TGCAGCGCCTCGGTGGGACAGGGTTTGTACGAGCAGTACTTC.

CDR3 DNA: TGTGCCAGCAGCTTGGACAGGGGGCCGATCACTGAAGCTTTCTTT. Translated: CASSLDRGPITEAFF. V usage is TRBV5-4 and J usage is TRBJ1-1; TRBD1 aligns across 9 bases. V lost 0 bases and J lost 4; bases outside the gene matches: 4. CDR3 length: 15 amino acids. Germline CDR1 is SGHNT and CDR2 is YYREEE (reference sequence).

This clone was detected once. The CDR3 DNA is TGCGCCAGCAGCGGGACAGGGGTCAACACTGAAGCTTTCTTT. The encoded protein is CASSGTGVNTEAFF. This rearrangement joins TRBV5-1 to TRBJ1-1; 10 bases fit TRBD1. The CDR3 sequence is 14 residues long. Germline CDR1 and CDR2: SGHRS and YFSETQ. The V and J ends lost 4 bases and 2 bases, in that order; junction bases with no gene match: 2.